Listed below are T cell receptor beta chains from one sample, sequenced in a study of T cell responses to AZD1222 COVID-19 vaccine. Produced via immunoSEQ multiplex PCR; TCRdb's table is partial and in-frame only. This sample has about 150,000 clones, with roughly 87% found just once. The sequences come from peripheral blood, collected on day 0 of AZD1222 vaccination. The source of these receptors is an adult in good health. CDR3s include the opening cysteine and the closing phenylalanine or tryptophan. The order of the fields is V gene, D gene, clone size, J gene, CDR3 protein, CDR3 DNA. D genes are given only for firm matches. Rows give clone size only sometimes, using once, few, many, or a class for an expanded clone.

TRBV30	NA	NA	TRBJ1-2	CAWSSGRRGYTF	TGTGCCTGGAGTTCGGGGCGGCGGGGCTACACCTTC
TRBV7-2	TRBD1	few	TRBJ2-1	CASSYGQDKFF	TGTGCCAGCAGCTACGGACAGGACAAGTTCTTC
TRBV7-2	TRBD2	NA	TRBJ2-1	CASSKGPLAGAQTEQFF	TGTGCCAGCAGCAAAGGCCCGCTAGCGGGGGCCCAAACGGAGCAGTTCTTC
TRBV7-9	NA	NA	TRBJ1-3	CASSLNPGWTGNTIYF	TGTGCCAGCAGCTTAAATCCGGGATGGACTGGAAACACCATATATTTT
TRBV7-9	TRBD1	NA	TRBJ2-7	CASSLEQGQGCRF	TGTGCCAGCAGCTTAGAGCAGGGACAGGGGTGTCGTTTC
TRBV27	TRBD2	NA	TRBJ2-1	CASSPGGGREQFF	TGTGCCAGCAGTCCGGGGGGGGGACGTGAGCAGTTCTTC
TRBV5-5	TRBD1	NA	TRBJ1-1	CASSLALTGGQNTEAFF	TGTGCCAGCAGCTTGGCTTTGACAGGGGGCCAGAACACTGAAGCTTTCTTT
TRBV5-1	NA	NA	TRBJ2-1	CASSFTSTRIYNEQFF	TGCGCCAGCAGCTTCACGTCCACAAGAATCTACAATGAGCAGTTCTTC
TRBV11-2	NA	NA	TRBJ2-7	CASSLGDSSLPEQYF	TGTGCCAGCAGCTTAGGGGACTCTAGTCTTCCCGAGCAGTACTTC
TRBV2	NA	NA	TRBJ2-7	CASSENTGLEEQYF	TGTGCCAGCAGTGAAAATACAGGGTTGGAAGAGCAGTACTTC
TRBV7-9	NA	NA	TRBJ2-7	CASSVSYEQYF	TGTGCCAGCAGCGTCTCCTACGAGCAGTACTTC
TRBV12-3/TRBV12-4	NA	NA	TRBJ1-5	CASSPGVGQPQHF	TGTGCCAGCAGTCCAGGGGTGGGGCAGCCCCAGCATTTT
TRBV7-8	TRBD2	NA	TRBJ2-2	CASSRGVSNTGELFF	TGTGCCAGCAGCCGGGGGGTGTCCAACACCGGGGAGCTGTTTTTT
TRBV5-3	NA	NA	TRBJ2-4	CARSLKVHREAKNIQYF	TGTGCCAGAAGCTTGAAGGTCCACCGGGAGGCCAAAAACATTCAGTACTTC
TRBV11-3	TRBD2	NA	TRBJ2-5	CASSLGSLAEETQYF	TGTGCCAGCAGCTTAGGCTCGCTAGCGGAAGAGACCCAGTACTTC
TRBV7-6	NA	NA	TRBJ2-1	CASSSRSSVGYNEQFF	TGTGCCAGCAGCTCTCGGTCGAGTGTGGGGTACAATGAGCAGTTCTTC
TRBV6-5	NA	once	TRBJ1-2	CASSYSRQVSAYGYTF	TGTGCCAGCAGTTACTCTCGACAGGTATCGGCTTATGGCTACACCTTC
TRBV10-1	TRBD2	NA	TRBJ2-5	CASSAGLAGEKTQYF	TGCGCCAGCAGTGCGGGACTAGCGGGAGAAAAGACCCAGTACTTC
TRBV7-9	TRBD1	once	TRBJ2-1	CASRPMGQGYNEQFF	TGTGCCAGCAGACCGATGGGACAGGGATACAATGAGCAGTTCTTC
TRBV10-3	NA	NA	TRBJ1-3	CAISDPRGSGNTIYF	TGTGCCATCAGTGATCCCAGGGGCTCTGGAAACACCATATATTTT
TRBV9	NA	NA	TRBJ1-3	CASSVALGWSDTGNTIYF	TGTGCCAGCAGCGTAGCGCTAGGGTGGAGTGATACGGGAAACACCATATATTTT
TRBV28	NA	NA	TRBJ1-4	CASSSAGSTNEKLFF	TGTGCCAGCAGTTCGGCAGGATCGACTAATGAAAAACTGTTTTTT
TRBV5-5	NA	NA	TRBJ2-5	CASSLVGVETQYF	TGTGCCAGCAGCTTGGTGGGGGTCGAGACCCAGTACTTC
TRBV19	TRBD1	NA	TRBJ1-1	CASSPDREVTEAFF	TGTGCCAGTAGCCCCGACAGGGAGGTCACTGAAGCTTTCTTT
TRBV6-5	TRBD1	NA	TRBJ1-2	CATQINRGGYTF	TGTGCCACCCAAATCAACAGGGGCGGCTACACCTTC
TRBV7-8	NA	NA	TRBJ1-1	CASSRTGQGSGEAFF	TGTGCCAGCAGCCGGACGGGGCAGGGAAGCGGTGAAGCTTTCTTT